The TCR beta chain described here comes from a study of neoadjuvant anti-PD-1 for oral cavity cancer. Broader study findings: Larger post-treatment preexisting tumor clones tracked with greater tumor shrinkage.

Libraries were prepared by immunoSEQ multiplex PCR; TCRdb keeps only in-frame clonotypes and omits some of them. The sample has a few thousand clones, roughly 53% seen once; the top ten hold about 7.5%. Comment on this clone: Its antigen is still unknown.

The time point denotes: after neoadjuvant nivolumab, at surgical resection. The CDR3 contains 15 residues. V lost 5 bases to trimming and J lost 1 base, with 15 bases between them. Germline CDR1 and CDR2: MDHEN and SYDVKM. This TCR was recovered from a person between 40 and 79 years old with oral cavity squamous cell carcinoma. This chain links TRBV28 with TRBJ2-7; no definite D call. The sequenced sample was tumor tissue, obtained after nivolumab (anti-PD-1) treatment. CDR3 in amino acids: CASSGVKTESYEQYF. DNA for the CDR3: TGTGCCAGCAGTGGGGTTAAGACGGAGTCCTACGAGCAGTACTTC.